The present entry profiles one T cell receptor beta chain with its context. Its antigen is not known. The record originates from a study of OX40 agonist ivuxolimab in advanced cancers. Study details: Every 2 weeks, patients got intravenous ivuxolimab at one of six dose levels (0.01-10 mg/kg). Two patients with cutaneous melanoma and one with hepatocellular carcinoma, three in total, showed partial responses. Findings and limits, study-wide: Averaging showed that CD8+ T cells had more expanded clones than CD4+ did.

Clones were sequenced by immunoSEQ multiplex PCR, and TCRdb holds only the in-frame ones, with some missing. This sample has 90,000 to 150,000 clones, with 80% to 90% found just once. After removal of 7 bases from V and 6 bases from J, the junction contained 5 bases not matched to a gene. The germline CDR1 and CDR2 sequences are SNHLY and FYNNEI. This CDR3 comprises 14 residues. Samples were taken at baseline and on day 1 of cycles 4 and 7. This sequence originates from an adult with an advanced solid tumor such as melanoma, head and neck, liver or kidney cancer. The input for sequencing was CD4+ or CD8+ T cells sorted from blood, taken in a trial of the OX40 agonist ivuxolimab. This rearrangement joins TRBV2 to TRBJ1-6; TRBD1 matches at 8 bases. In DNA, the CDR3 is TGTGCCAGCAACCAGGGGGCGCGTAATTCACCCCTCCACTTT. Protein sequence: CASNQGARNSPLHF.